This T cell receptor beta chain was profiled in a study of T cell responses to AZD1222 COVID-19 vaccine. Study outcomes and limitations: White British ancestry dominated among donors, who included more females, and clonal diversity was possibly underestimated. Spike-wide coverage was observed for vaccine-associated CD4 TCRs, with dominant responses at 160-218 and 743-854. Seropositivity was recorded at baseline in only a handful of AZD1222 recipients.

Assay: immunoSEQ multiplex PCR; the TCRdb copy retains only in-frame clones and omits some. Here the sample spans 85,000 to 130,000 clones, over 75% being singletons. Only one count was recorded for this clone. Its antigen remains unidentified. The receptor was derived from an adult in good health. The sample in question was peripheral blood, obtained on day 0 of AZD1222 vaccination.

CDR3 bases: TGTGCCATCAGCAATAGTGGGGGGGAAACAGATACGCAGTATTTT. It codes for CAISNSGGETDTQYF. The rearrangement uses TRBV10-3 and TRBJ2-3; 7 positions agree with TRBD2. The germline V gene has CDR1 ENHRY and CDR2 SYGVKD. The trim removed 6 bases at V and 3 bases at J, leaving 9 bases unmatched. The CDR3 is 15 amino acids.